Sequencing of this TCR beta chain was carried out in a study of cytomegalovirus exposure and HLA in healthy donors. About this clone: No antigen is known for it.

Broader study findings: Evidence from a later analysis indicated that most CMV-associated TCR beta chains looked HLA-restricted.

The PCR had 60 Vbeta and 13 Jbeta primers. Authors' methods: Later, roughly 86 million unique TCR beta chains were counted in an analysis, and 10 million to 12 million of them were shared. Generated by immunoSEQ multiplex PCR, the TCRdb table keeps only in-frame clones and is missing some. V and J calls and clone size are those listed in that table; D and trimming were worked out from the DNA. The sample consists of roughly 180,000 clones, 75% to 85% of them appearing once. The TCR was taken from a woman aged 55-75 years in good health and CMV-seropositive. Sequenced sample: PBMCs.

CDR3 in DNA: TGTGCCAGCAGTACCTACAAGAGCGCGCAGTTCTTC. Its protein product is CASSTYKSAQFF. This chain uses TRBV27 with TRBJ2-1, with D uncertain. The CDR3 spans 12 residues. Between the trimmed V and J ends, which lost 5 bases and 12 bases, there was a span of 14 bases. Germline V gives CDR1 MNHEY, CDR2 SMNVEV (reference sequence).